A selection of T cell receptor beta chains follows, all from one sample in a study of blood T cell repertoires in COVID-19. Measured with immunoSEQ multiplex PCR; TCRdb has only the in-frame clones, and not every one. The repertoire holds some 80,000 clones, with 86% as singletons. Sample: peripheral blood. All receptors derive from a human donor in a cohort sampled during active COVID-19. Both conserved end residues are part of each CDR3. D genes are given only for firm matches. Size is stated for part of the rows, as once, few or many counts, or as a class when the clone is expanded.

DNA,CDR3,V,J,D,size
TGTGCCAGTAGTATCCGCGGGACAGGGGGGGGATTGGGGAACAATGAGCAGTTCTTC,CASSIRGTGGGLGNNEQFF,TRBV19,TRBJ2-1,TRBD1,-
TGTGCCAGCAGAGGGACAGGCTATCAGCCCCAGCATTTT,CASRGTGYQPQHF,TRBV6-5,TRBJ1-5,TRBD1,once
TGCGCCAGCAGCTTGCAGGCGTCCTCTGGAAACACCATATATTTT,CASSLQASSGNTIYF,TRBV5-1,TRBJ1-3,-,-
TGTGCCAGCAGTTTAAGTCCGGGGGCAGATACGCAGTATTTT,CASSLSPGADTQYF,TRBV27,TRBJ2-3,-,-
TGTGCCAGTAGTATAGGCCCGAGCTCTGGAAACACCATATATTTT,CASSIGPSSGNTIYF,TRBV19,TRBJ1-3,-,-
TGTGCCATCAGTGGGGAGTATGGCTACACCTTC,CAISGEYGYTF,TRBV10-3,TRBJ1-2,-,-
TGCGCCAGCAGCGGAACTAGCGGGATATTAAATACGCAGTATTTT,CASSGTSGILNTQYF,TRBV5-1,TRBJ2-3,TRBD2,-
TGCGCCAGCAGCCAAGTCCTGCTGTTAGCTGAGCAGTTCTTC,CASSQVLLLAEQFF,TRBV4-3,TRBJ2-1,-,-
TGTGCCAGCAGCGTAGATCAGCGGGAGAGCTCCTACGAGCAGTACTTC,CASSVDQRESSYEQYF,TRBV9,TRBJ2-7,TRBD2,-
TGTGCCAGCAGTCAGACTAGCGGGGGGTACAATGAGCAGTTCTTC,CASSQTSGGYNEQFF,TRBV6-5,TRBJ2-1,TRBD2,-
TGTGCCAGCAGCATACTCTTAGCGGGGGGGGACTACGAGCAGTACTTC,CASSILLAGGDYEQYF,TRBV6-4,TRBJ2-7,TRBD2,few
TGTGCCAGCAGCCCCGGCCAGCAGCGAGTTCAGCCCCAGCATTTT,CASSPGQQRVQPQHF,TRBV6-2/TRBV6-3,TRBJ1-5,-,-
TGTGCCAGTAGTATAAGTCGGGGGTGGTACAATGAGCAGTTCTTC,CASSISRGWYNEQFF,TRBV19,TRBJ2-1,-,-
TGTGCCAGCAGCTCGCACAGGGCAACTAATGAAAAACTGTTTTTT,CASSSHRATNEKLFF,TRBV4-2,TRBJ1-4,-,-
TGCAGTGCTAGTCGCGCCGGTTCCTACGAGCAGTACTTC,CSASRAGSYEQYF,TRBV20-1,TRBJ2-7,-,-
TGTGCCAGCAGTAAAGGGAGTGGGGCCTACGAGCAGTACTTC,CASSKGSGAYEQYF,TRBV6-6,TRBJ2-7,-,-
TGTGCTAGTGGTTTGGTACCCTGGACAGGGAAGAAACTAGCGGGGGACAATGAGCAGTTCTTC,CASGLVPWTGKKLAGDNEQFF,TRBV12-5,TRBJ2-1,TRBD2,-
TGTGCCAGCAGCGTAAACAGCGGGAGGGCCAGGGGACACTCAGATACGCAGTATTTT,CASSVNSGRARGHSDTQYF,TRBV9,TRBJ2-3,TRBD2,-
TGTGCCATCAGTGCGCGGGAAGGCACAGATACGCAGTATTTT,CAISAREGTDTQYF,TRBV10-3,TRBJ2-3,-,-
TGTGCCAGCAGCGCCGGCCTAGGGGGTAGCTCCTACAATGAGCAGTTCTTC,CASSAGLGGSSYNEQFF,TRBV9,TRBJ2-1,-,-
TGTGCCAGCAGCGCCCGGACGGCCCGAAGGGGCTATGGCTACACCTTC,CASSARTARRGYGYTF,TRBV3-1/TRBV3-2,TRBJ1-2,-,-
TGTGCCAGCAGTGAGATGGGGCGTATGGCTGAAGCTTTCTTT,CASSEMGRMAEAFF,TRBV2,TRBJ1-1,-,-
TGTGCCAGCAGCCCCTCGTCAGGGGGGAACGAGCAGTACTTC,CASSPSSGGNEQYF,TRBV7-3,TRBJ2-7,-,-
TGTGCCAGCAGTGAGGGGGGGGATGCTGAAGCTTTCTTT,CASSEGGDAEAFF,TRBV28,TRBJ1-1,-,-
TGTGCCACCAGTGACCACAAACAGGCCACTGAAGCTTTCTTT,CATSDHKQATEAFF,TRBV24-1,TRBJ1-1,-,-
TGCGCCAGCAGCACCGGGACTAGCCCGGAGCAGTTCTTC,CASSTGTSPEQFF,TRBV10-1,TRBJ2-1,TRBD2,-
TGTGCCAGCAGCATGACTAGCCACACAGATACGCAGTATTTT,CASSMTSHTDTQYF,TRBV9,TRBJ2-3,TRBD2,-
TGTGCTAGTGGTTTGAGTGGCAGCTCTGGAAACACCATATATTTT,CASGLSGSSGNTIYF,TRBV12-5,TRBJ1-3,-,-
TGCAGCGTTGCACAACAGAATAATGAAAAACTGTTTTTT,CSVAQQNNEKLFF,TRBV29-1,TRBJ1-4,-,-
TGTGCCAGCAGCTCCCCGGGGAGGGATAGCAATCAGCCCCAGCATTTT,CASSSPGRDSNQPQHF,TRBV7-6,TRBJ1-5,-,-
TGTGCCAGCAGTTATGGGACAGGGGAGACTGAAGCTTTCTTT,CASSYGTGETEAFF,TRBV6-6,TRBJ1-1,TRBD1,once
TGTGCCAGCAGTTTGCAGGGGAATAGCAATCAGCCCCAGCATTTT,CASSLQGNSNQPQHF,TRBV28,TRBJ1-5,-,once
TGTGCCAGCAGTCCCGGCTGGGTAGCCGGTTACAATGAGCAGTTCTTC,CASSPGWVAGYNEQFF,TRBV6-2/TRBV6-3,TRBJ2-1,-,-
TGCGCCAGCAGTGAGTCTGCGACTAGTTTTCCCACCGGGGAGCTGTTTTTT,CASSESATSFPTGELFF,TRBV10-2,TRBJ2-2,-,-
TGTGCCTGGAGTGCCGGCAGAGGCACTGAAGCTTTCTTT,CAWSAGRGTEAFF,TRBV30,TRBJ1-1,-,-
TGTGCCAGCAGTTACTCGGAGGGAGGGTCCTACAATGAGCAGTTCTTC,CASSYSEGGSYNEQFF,TRBV6-6,TRBJ2-1,TRBD2,-